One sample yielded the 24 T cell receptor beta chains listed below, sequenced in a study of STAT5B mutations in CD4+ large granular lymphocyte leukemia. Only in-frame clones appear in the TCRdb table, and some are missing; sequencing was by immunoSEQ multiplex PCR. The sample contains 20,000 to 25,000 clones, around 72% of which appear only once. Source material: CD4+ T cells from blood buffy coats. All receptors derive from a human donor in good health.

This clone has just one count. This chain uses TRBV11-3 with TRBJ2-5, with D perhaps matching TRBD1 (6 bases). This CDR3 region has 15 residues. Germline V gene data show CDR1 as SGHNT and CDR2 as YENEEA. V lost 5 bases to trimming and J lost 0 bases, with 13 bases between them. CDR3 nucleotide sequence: TGTGCCAGCAGCACAAACAGGGATTACCAAGAGACCCAGTACTTC. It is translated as CASSTNRDYQETQYF.

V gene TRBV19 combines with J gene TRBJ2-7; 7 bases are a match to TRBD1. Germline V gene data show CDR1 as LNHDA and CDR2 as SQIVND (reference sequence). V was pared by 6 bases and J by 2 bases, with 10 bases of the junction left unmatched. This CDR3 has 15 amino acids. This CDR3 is CASRRTLTGTYEQYF. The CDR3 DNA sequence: TGTGCCAGTAGAAGAACACTGACAGGGACCTACGAGCAGTACTTC. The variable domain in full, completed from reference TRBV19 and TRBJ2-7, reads DGGITQSPKYLFRKEGQNVTLSCEQNLNHDAMYWYRQDPGQGLRLIYYSQIVNDFQKGDIAEGYSVSREKKESFPLTVTSAQKNPTAFYLCASRRTLTGTYEQYFGPGTRLTVT.

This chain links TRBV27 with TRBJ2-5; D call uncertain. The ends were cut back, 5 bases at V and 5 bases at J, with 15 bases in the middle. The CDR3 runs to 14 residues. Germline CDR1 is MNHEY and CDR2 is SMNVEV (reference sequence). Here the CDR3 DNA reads TGTGCCAGCAGTGCCAGAATTCCTCGGGAGACCCAGTACTTC. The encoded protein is CASSARIPRETQYF.

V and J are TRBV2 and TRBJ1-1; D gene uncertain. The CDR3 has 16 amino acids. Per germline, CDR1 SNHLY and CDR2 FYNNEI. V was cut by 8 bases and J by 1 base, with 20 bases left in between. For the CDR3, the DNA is TGTGCCAGCTTTAAGGACGCCTGGATACAGAACACTGAAGCTTTCTTT. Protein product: CASFKDAWIQNTEAFF.

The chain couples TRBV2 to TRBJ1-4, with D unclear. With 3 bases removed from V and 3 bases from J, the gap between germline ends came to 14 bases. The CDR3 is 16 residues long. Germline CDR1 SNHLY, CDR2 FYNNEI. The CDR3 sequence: CASSDTTVPPNEKLFF. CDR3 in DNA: TGTGCCAGCAGTGACACTACTGTTCCCCCTAATGAAAAACTGTTTTTT.

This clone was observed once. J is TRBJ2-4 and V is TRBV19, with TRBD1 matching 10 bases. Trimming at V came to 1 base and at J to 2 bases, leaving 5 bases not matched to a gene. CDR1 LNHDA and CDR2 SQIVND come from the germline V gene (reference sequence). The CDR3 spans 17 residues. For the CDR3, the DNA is TGTGCCAGTAGTATAGCAGGGACAGGGGCTCCCAAAAACATTCAGTACTTC. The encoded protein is CASSIAGTGAPKNIQYF.

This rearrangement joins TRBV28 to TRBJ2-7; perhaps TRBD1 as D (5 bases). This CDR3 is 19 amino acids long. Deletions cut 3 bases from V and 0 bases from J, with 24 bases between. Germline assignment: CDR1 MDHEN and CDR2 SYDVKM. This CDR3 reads CASSFALPLRVRNSYEQYF. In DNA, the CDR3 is TGTGCCAGCAGTTTTGCTTTGCCCCTCAGGGTTCGCAACTCCTACGAGCAGTACTTC.

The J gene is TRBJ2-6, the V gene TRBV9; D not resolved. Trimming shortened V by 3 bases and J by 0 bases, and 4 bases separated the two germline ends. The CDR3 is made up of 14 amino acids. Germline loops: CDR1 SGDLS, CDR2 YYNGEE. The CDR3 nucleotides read TGTGCCAGCAGCGGAGCCTCTGGGGCCAACGTCCTGACTTTC. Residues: CASSGASGANVLTF. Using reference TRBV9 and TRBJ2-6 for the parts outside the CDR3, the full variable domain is DSGVTQTPKHLITATGQRVTLRCSPRSGDLSVYWYQQSLDQGLQFLIQYYNGEERAKGNILERFSAQQFPDLHSELNLSSLELGDSALYFCASSGASGANVLTFGAGSRLTVL.

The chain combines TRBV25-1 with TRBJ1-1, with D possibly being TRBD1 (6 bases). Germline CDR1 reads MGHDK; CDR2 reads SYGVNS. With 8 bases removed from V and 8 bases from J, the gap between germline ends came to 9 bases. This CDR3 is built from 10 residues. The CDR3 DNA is TGTGCCAGCTCCGACAGGGAAGCTTTCTTT. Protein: CASSDREAFF.

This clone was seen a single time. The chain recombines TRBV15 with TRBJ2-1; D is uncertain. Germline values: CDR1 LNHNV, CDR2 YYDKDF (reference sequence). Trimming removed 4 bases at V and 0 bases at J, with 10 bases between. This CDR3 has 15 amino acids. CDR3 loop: CATSMLLSSYNEQFF. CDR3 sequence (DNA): TGTGCCACCAGCATGCTACTGAGCTCCTACAATGAGCAGTTCTTC.

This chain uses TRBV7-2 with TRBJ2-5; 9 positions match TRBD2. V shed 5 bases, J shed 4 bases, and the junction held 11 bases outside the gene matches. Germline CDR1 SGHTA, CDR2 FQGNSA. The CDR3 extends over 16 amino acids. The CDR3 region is CASSLTGLAGAETQYF. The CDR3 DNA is TGTGCCAGCAGCCTCACAGGATTAGCGGGGGCAGAGACCCAGTACTTC.

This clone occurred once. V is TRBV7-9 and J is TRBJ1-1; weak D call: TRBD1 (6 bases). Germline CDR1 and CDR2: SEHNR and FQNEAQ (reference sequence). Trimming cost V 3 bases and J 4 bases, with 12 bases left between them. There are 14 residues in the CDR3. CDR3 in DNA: TGTGCCAGCAGCTTCCAGGGGAAATCCACTGAAGCTTTCTTT. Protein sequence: CASSFQGKSTEAFF. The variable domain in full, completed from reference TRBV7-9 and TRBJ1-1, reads DTGVSQNPRHKITKRGQNVTFRCDPISEHNRLYWYRQTLGQGPEFLTYFQNEAQLEKSRLLSDRFSAERPKGSFSTLEIQRTEQGDSAMYLCASSFQGKSTEAFFGQGTRLTVV.

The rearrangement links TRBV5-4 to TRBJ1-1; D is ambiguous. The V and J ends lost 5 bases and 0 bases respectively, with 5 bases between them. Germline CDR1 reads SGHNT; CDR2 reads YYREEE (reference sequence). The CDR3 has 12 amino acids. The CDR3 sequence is CASRSLNTEAFF. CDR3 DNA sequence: TGTGCCAGCAGGTCGCTGAACACTGAAGCTTTCTTT.

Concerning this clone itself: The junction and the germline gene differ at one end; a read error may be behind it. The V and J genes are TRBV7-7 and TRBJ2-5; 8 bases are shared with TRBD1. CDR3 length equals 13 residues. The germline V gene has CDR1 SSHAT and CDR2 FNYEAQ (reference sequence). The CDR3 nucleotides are TGTGCTAGCAGCTCCGGACAGGGAACTTCCGAGTACTTC. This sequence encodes CASSSGQGTSEYF. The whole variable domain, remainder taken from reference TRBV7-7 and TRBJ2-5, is GAGVSQSPRYKVTKRGQDVTLRCDPISSHATLYWYQQALGQGPEFLTYFNYEAQPDKSGLPSDRFSAERPEGSISTLTIQRTEQRDSAMYRCASSSGQGTSEYFGPGTRLLVL.

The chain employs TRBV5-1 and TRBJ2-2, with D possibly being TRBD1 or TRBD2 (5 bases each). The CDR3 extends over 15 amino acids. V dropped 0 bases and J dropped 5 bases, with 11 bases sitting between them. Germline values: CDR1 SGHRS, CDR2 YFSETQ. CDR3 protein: CASSLVGEGTGELFF. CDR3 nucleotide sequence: TGCGCCAGCAGCTTGGTGGGGGAAGGGACCGGGGAGCTGTTTTTT.

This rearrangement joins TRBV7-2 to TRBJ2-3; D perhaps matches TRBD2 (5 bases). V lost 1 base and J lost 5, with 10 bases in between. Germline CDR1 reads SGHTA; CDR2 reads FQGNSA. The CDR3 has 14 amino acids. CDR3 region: CASSLGRGLDTQYF. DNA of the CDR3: TGTGCCAGCAGCTTAGGAAGAGGGTTAGATACGCAGTATTTT.

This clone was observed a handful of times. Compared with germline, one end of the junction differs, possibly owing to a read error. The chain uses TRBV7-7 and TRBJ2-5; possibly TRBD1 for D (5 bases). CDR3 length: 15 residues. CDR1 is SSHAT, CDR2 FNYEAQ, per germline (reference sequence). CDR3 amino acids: CASSFGQGNGETQYF. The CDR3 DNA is TGTGCTAGCAGCTTTGGGCAGGGAAACGGGGAGACCCAGTACTTC.

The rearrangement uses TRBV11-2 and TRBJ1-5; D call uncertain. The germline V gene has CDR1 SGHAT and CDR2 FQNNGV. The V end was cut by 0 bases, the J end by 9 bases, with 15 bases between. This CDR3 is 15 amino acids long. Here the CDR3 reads CASSLDRGGIGPQHF. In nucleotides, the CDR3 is TGTGCCAGCAGCTTAGATCGGGGTGGGATAGGGCCCCAGCATTTT.

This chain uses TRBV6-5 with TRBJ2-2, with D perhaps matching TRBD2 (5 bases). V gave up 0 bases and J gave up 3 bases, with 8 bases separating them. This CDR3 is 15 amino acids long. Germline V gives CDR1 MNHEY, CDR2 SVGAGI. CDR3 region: CASSYSRTHTGELFF. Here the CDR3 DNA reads TGTGCCAGCAGTTACTCGCGGACTCACACCGGGGAGCTGTTTTTT.

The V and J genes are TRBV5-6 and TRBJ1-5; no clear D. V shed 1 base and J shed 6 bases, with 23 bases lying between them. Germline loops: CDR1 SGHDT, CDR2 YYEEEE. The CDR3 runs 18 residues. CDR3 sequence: CASSLMPSLFSKGQPQHF. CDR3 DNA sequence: TGTGCCAGCAGCTTGATGCCCTCATTGTTCTCTAAGGGTCAGCCCCAGCATTTT.

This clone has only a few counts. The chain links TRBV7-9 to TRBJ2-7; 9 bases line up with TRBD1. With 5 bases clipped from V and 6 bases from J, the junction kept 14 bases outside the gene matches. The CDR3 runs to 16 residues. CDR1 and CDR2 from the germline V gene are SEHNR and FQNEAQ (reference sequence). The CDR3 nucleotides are TGTGCCAGCAGCCCTCAAAGCGGGACAGGGTTTTTCGAGCAGTACTTC. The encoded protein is CASSPQSGTGFFEQYF.

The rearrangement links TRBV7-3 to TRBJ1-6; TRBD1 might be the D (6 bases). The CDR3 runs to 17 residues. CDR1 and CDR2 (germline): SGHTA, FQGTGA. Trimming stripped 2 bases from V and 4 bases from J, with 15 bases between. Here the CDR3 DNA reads TGTGCCAGCAGCTTAGGTCGTACAGGGCGGTATAATTCACCCCTCCACTTT. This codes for CASSLGRTGRYNSPLHF.

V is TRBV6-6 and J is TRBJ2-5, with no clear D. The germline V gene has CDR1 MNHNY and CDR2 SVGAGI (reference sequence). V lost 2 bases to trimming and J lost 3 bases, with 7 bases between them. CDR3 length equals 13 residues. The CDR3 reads CASSYHRKETQYF. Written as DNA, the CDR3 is TGTGCCAGCAGTTACCACCGAAAAGAGACCCAGTACTTC.

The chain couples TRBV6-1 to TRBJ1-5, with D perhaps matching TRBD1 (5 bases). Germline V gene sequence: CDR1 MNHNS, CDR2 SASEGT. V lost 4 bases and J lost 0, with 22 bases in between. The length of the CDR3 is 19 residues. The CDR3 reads CASSGGVIGDIYSNQPQHF. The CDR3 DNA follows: TGTGCCAGCAGTGGGGGGGTTATCGGCGACATATATAGCAATCAGCCCCAGCATTTT.